These T cell receptor beta chains were read from a single sample in a study of T-cell memory formation after mild COVID-19. MiXCR, applied by TCRdb to the 5' RACE reads, yields one record per CDR3 protein. The sample consists of around 510,000 distinct CDR3 sequences, approximately 21% of them appearing once. The sequenced sample was PBMCs or a T cell subset sorted from them (not recorded which). These receptors were collected from an adult woman who had mild COVID-19 (a few samples of this study predate the infection). Cell type and time point are not known. The CDR3 runs from the conserved cysteine through the conserved F or W. D genes are given only for firm matches. The size entry is marked missing in some rows and otherwise reads once, few, many or a size class.

v_call	d_call	cdr3_length	j_call	clone_size	cdr3_nt	cdr3_aa
TRBV28	NA	13	TRBJ2-7	few	TGTGCCAGCAGTCCTAGACCGACCGGCGAGCAGTACTTC	CASSPRPTGEQYF
TRBV20-1	TRBD2	15	TRBJ2-1	NA	TGCAGTGCTAGACCGCTAGCGGGACTCTACAATGAGCAGTTCTTC	CSARPLAGLYNEQFF
TRBV20-1	NA	13	TRBJ2-1	medium-sized	TGCAGTGCTAGAGGGACTCTTGCTGGAGAGCAGTTCTTC	CSARGTLAGEQFF
TRBV29-1	NA	13	TRBJ2-2	NA	TGCAGCGTTGAAGGCGGGAACACCGGGGAGCTGTTTTTT	CSVEGGNTGELFF
TRBV12-3/TRBV12-4	NA	14	TRBJ2-2	few	TGTGCCAGCAGTTTTAACCCTAGTTCAGGGGAGCTGTTTTTT	CASSFNPSSGELFF
TRBV20-1	NA	13	TRBJ1-5	NA	TGCAGTGCTCCGGGGGTCGGCAATCAGCCCCAGCATTTT	CSAPGVGNQPQHF
TRBV6-5	TRBD1	15	TRBJ1-2	NA	TGTGCCAGCAGCTCCTACAGGGGGGGTAACTATGGCTACACCTTC	CASSSYRGGNYGYTF
TRBV7-3	NA	14	TRBJ1-6	few	TGTGCCAGCAGCTTAGACGGGGCAGCTTCACCCCTCCACTTT	CASSLDGAASPLHF
TRBV24-1	NA	11	TRBJ2-1	few	TGTGCCATCCAGGCCGCCAGCGAGCAGTTCTTC	CAIQAASEQFF
TRBV20-1	NA	11	TRBJ1-4	NA	TGCAGCGCGACAGAACGGGAAAAACTGTTTTTT	CSATEREKLFF
TRBV7-9	NA	14	TRBJ1-4	NA	TGTGCCAGCAGCTCGCGGCAGGGTACTGAAAAACTGTTTTTT	CASSSRQGTEKLFF
TRBV15	NA	16	TRBJ2-1	few	TGTGCCACCAGCAGAGATCGGGTAGGGTCCTACAATGAGCAGTTCTTC	CATSRDRVGSYNEQFF
TRBV7-8	NA	13	TRBJ2-3	once	TGTGCCAGCAGCTTTATTGGTACAGATACGCAGTATTTT	CASSFIGTDTQYF
TRBV29-1	NA	13	TRBJ1-4	NA	TGCAGCGTTGATCCAGGGGTGGGAGAAAAACTGTTTTTT	CSVDPGVGEKLFF
TRBV29-1	NA	14	TRBJ2-7	few	TGCAGCGTCCAACCCGGTAGAAGGACCTACGAGCAGTACTTC	CSVQPGRRTYEQYF
TRBV25-1	NA	14	TRBJ1-2	NA	TGTGCCAGCAGTGAATCTGGGAGACGGGATGGCTACACCTTC	CASSESGRRDGYTF